Below are 10 T cell receptor beta chains sequenced from a single sample in a study of control samples from healthy donors and cancer patients. Some clones are missing from TCRdb's copy, which holds only in-frame ones; the method was immunoSEQ multiplex PCR. The table shows about 190,000 clones, with approximately 90% occurring only once. Input material: blood. These receptors all come from a man aged 25-45 years in good health.

The chain employs TRBV21-1 and TRBJ1-5. TRBV21-1 is annotated as a pseudogene. The CDR3 runs 18 residues. The CDR3 nucleotides read TGTGCCAGCAGCAAAGATTACGTACGGGGTGAAGGCAATCAGCCCCAGCATTTT. Translated, it gives CASSKDYVRGEGNQPQHF.

The chain is built from TRBV5-5 and TRBJ2-1; TRBD1 agrees at 7 bases. The V gene end was trimmed by 3 bases and the J gene end by 8 bases; junction bases not matched to a gene: 8. CDR1 SGHKS and CDR2 YYEKEE come from the germline V gene (reference sequence). This CDR3 region has 14 residues. The CDR3 sequence is CASSYQQGLDEQFF. The CDR3 DNA sequence: TGTGCCAGCAGCTACCAACAGGGGCTGGATGAGCAGTTCTTC.

About this clone: Germline and junction disagree at one end, which may indicate a read error. The chain employs TRBV7-9 and TRBJ1-2; the D is unclear. The CDR3 spans 12 residues. From germline, CDR1 is SEHNR and CDR2 FQNEAQ (reference sequence). Here the CDR3 DNA reads TGTGTCAGCAGCTTTTGGGGAAGAGGCTACACCTTC. This sequence encodes CVSSFWGRGYTF. Filled out from reference TRBV7-9 and TRBJ1-2, the complete variable domain reads DTGVSQNPRHKITKRGQNVTFRCDPISEHNRLYWYRQTLGQGPEFLTYFQNEAQLEKSRLLSDRFSAERPKGSFSTLEIQRTEQGDSAMYLCVSSFWGRGYTFGSGTRLTVV.

This clone was counted a few times. This chain connects TRBV7-6 to TRBJ1-6; a weak D match, TRBD1 (6 bases). CDR3 length equals 15 residues. Germline V CDR1 and CDR2: SGHVS, FNYEAQ. V lost 0 bases, J lost 7 bases, and 10 bases lay in between. This chain's CDR3 is CASSLAGGVNSPLHF. CDR3 nucleotide sequence: TGTGCCAGCAGCTTAGCCGGGGGCGTAAATTCACCCCTCCACTTT.

The chain couples TRBV7-3 to TRBJ2-3, with D uncertain. The CDR3 runs to 14 residues. The V and J ends lost 1 base and 2 bases respectively, with 7 bases between them. Looked up from germline, CDR1 is SGHTA and CDR2 is FQGTGA. The CDR3 protein is CASSLMATTDTQYF. The CDR3 DNA reads TGTGCCAGCAGCTTAATGGCGACCACAGATACGCAGTATTTT.

The rearrangement uses TRBV21-1 and TRBJ1-2. TRBV21-1 is a pseudogene locus. CDR3 length equals 13 residues. In DNA form, the CDR3 reads TGTGCCAGCAGCAAGGTATTGAGTAGTGGCTACACCTTC. Translating gives CASSKVLSSGYTF.

This rearrangement joins TRBV25-1 to TRBJ2-4; TRBD1 matches 10 bases. Germline values: CDR1 MGHDK, CDR2 SYGVNS. This CDR3 has 15 residues. The junction had 6 bases not matched to a gene; V was cut back by 3 bases and J by 7 bases. In nucleotides, the CDR3 is TGTGCCAGCAGTGACCGACAGGGGGCGAGTAACATTCAGTACTTC. This gives the protein CASSDRQGASNIQYF.

This chain uses TRBV5-8 with TRBJ2-3; 7 nucleotides align to TRBD1. This CDR3 region has 13 residues. Germline CDR1 is SGHTS and CDR2 is YDEGEE. The junction had 8 bases not matched to a gene; V was cut back by 1 base and J by 12 bases. The CDR3 protein is CASSLQVQGRQYF. Written as DNA, the CDR3 is TGTGCCAGCAGCTTGCAGGTACAGGGGAGACAGTATTTT.

This chain uses TRBV10-3 with TRBJ2-1; TRBD2 is a possible D gene (7 bases). CDR1 and CDR2 from the germline V gene are ENHRY and SYGVKD. This CDR3 contains 14 residues. Between the trimmed V and J ends, which lost 6 bases and 6 bases, there was a span of 15 bases. Here the CDR3 DNA reads TGTGCCATCAGAAGTGAAGGGGGGGCCAATGAGCAGTTCTTC. Amino acid sequence: CAIRSEGGANEQFF.

The chain uses TRBV12-5 and TRBJ1-2; TRBD1 matches 8 bases. V was pared by 0 bases and J by 8 bases, with 8 bases of the junction left unmatched. This CDR3 has 15 residues. Germline V gene lookup returns CDR1 LGHNT and CDR2 FRNRAP. CDR3 sequence: CASGLVPGGAGGYTF. DNA for the CDR3: TGTGCTAGTGGTTTGGTACCAGGGGGCGCGGGCGGCTACACCTTC.